The 14 T cell receptor beta chains below were found in one sample sequenced in a study of cytomegalovirus exposure and HLA in healthy donors. Both 60 Vbeta primers and 13 Jbeta primers went into the PCR. The assay was immunoSEQ multiplex PCR, and TCRdb's table has in-frame clones only and misses some. The table includes approximately 85,000 clones, about four fifths detected once. The sample comprised PBMCs. These receptors all come from a man between 25 and 39 years old in good health and CMV-seronegative.

The J gene is TRBJ1-6, the V gene TRBV18; no definite D call. Deletions cut 3 bases from V and 6 bases from J, with 12 bases between. Germline CDR1 is KGHSH and CDR2 is LQKENI. The CDR3 covers 15 residues. The CDR3 region is CASSPSGGSNSPLHF. As DNA, the CDR3 is TGTGCCAGCTCACCCAGCGGCGGGAGTAATTCACCCCTCCACTTT. The whole variable domain, remainder taken from reference TRBV18 and TRBJ1-6, is NAGVMQNPRHLVRRRGQEARLRCSPMKGHSHVYWYRQLPEEGLKFMVYLQKENIIDESGMPKERFSAEFPKEGPSILRIQQVVRGDSAAYFCASSPSGGSNSPLHFGNGTRLTVT.

The V gene is TRBV7-8, the J gene TRBJ1-5, with D unclear. This CDR3 region has 15 residues. V lost 1 base to trimming and J lost 1 base, with 8 bases between them. In germline, CDR1 is SGHVS, CDR2 FQNEAQ. CDR3 DNA sequence: TGTGCCAGCAGCTTAGATAGGCGGAGCAATCAGCCCCAGCATTTT. This translates into CASSLDRRSNQPQHF.

The chain combines TRBV4-2 with TRBJ1-1, with 7 bases that match TRBD1. The V and J ends lost 5 bases and 2 bases, in that order; junction bases with no gene match: 5. CDR1 is LGHNA, CDR2 YNFKEQ, per germline. This CDR3 has 14 amino acids. The CDR3 DNA sequence: TGTGCCAGCAGCATGAACAGGGGCAACACTGAAGCTTTCTTT. Amino acids: CASSMNRGNTEAFF.

The J gene is TRBJ1-2, the V gene TRBV5-1; 9 bases align to TRBD1. The CDR3 has 14 amino acids. From germline, CDR1 is SGHRS and CDR2 YFSETQ. The V segment lost 0 bases and the J segment 5 bases; nucleotides outside the gene matches: 2. The CDR3 nucleotides read TGCGCCAGCAGCTTGGGACAGGGGGGATATGGCTACACCTTC. Its protein is CASSLGQGGYGYTF.

In regard to this clone: Germline is not matched at one junction end, which may reflect a read error. The chain joins TRBV2 to TRBJ2-7; TRBD2 is a possible D gene (6 bases). CDR1 and CDR2 (germline): SNHLY, FYNNEI. The CDR3 loop spans 12 amino acids. In nucleotides, the CDR3 is TGTGCCAGCAGTGAATTATCGTGGGAGGAGGACTTC. Translated: CASSELSWEEDF.

The V gene is TRBV18, the J gene TRBJ1-5; unclear D gene. Trimming took off 6 bases at V and 4 bases at J, with 19 bases between the two ends. CDR3 size: 16 residues. Germline CDR1 reads KGHSH; CDR2 reads LQKENI. The CDR3 spells CASSPNGAGSNQPQHF. CDR3 DNA: TGTGCCAGCTCCCCAAATGGAGCCGGGAGTAATCAGCCCCAGCATTTT.

V usage is TRBV30 and J usage is TRBJ1-2, with D perhaps TRBD1 (5 bases). This CDR3 comprises 14 residues. V lost 1 base to trimming and J lost 2 bases, with 11 bases between them. Looked up from germline, CDR1 is GTSNPN and CDR2 is SVGIG (reference sequence). For the CDR3, the DNA is TGTGCCTGGAGTGGCCAGGGTGGGAACTATGGCTACACCTTC. Encoded protein: CAWSGQGGNYGYTF. The entire variable domain, with the rest obtained from reference TRBV30 and TRBJ1-2, is as follows: SQTIHQWPATLVQPVGSPLSLECTVEGTSNPNLYWYRQAAGRGLQLLFYSVGIGQISSEVPQNLSASRPQDRQFILSSKKLLLSDSGFYLCAWSGQGGNYGYTFGSGTRLTVV.

This clone was counted once. V is TRBV7-2 and J is TRBJ2-3; TRBD2 aligns across 8 bases. Trimming at V came to 5 bases and at J to 4 bases, leaving 5 bases not matched to a gene. The germline V gene has CDR1 SGHTA and CDR2 FQGNSA. This CDR3 contains 14 residues. For the CDR3, the DNA is TGTGCCAGCAGCCTCGGCGGGGGGCCAGATACGCAGTATTTT. This translates into CASSLGGGPDTQYF.

V usage is TRBV5-4 and J usage is TRBJ1-2; TRBD1 aligns across 8 bases. Germline V CDR1 and CDR2: SGHNT, YYREEE (reference sequence). The CDR3 length is 16 residues. With V trimmed by 0 bases and J by 5 bases, 9 bases remained unmatched. For the CDR3, the DNA is TGTGCCAGCAGCTTGGACCTAGGACAGGGCGGGTATGGCTACACCTTC. This encodes CASSLDLGQGGYGYTF.

The chain recombines TRBV10-1 with TRBJ2-2; D is possibly TRBD1 (6 bases). The CDR3 covers 15 residues. The germline V gene has CDR1 WNHNN and CDR2 SYGVQD (reference sequence). With 9 bases removed from V and 2 bases from J, the gap between germline ends came to 16 bases. The CDR3 protein is CASQARDTNTGELFF. The CDR3 nucleotides read TGCGCCAGTCAGGCCCGGGACACTAACACCGGGGAGCTGTTTTTT.

V is TRBV6-5 and J is TRBJ2-3, with 7 bases lining up with TRBD2. From germline, CDR1 is MNHEY and CDR2 SVGAGI. The length of the CDR3 is 16 residues. Trimming removed 0 bases from V and 1 base from J; junction bases left unmatched: 4. The DNA of the CDR3 is TGTGCCAGCAGTTACTCGTTCGCGGGGGGCACAGATACGCAGTATTTT. It encodes CASSYSFAGGTDTQYF.

V gene TRBV30 combines with J gene TRBJ1-6; D is perhaps TRBD1 (5 bases). This CDR3 has 13 residues. Germline V lookup: CDR1 GTSNPN, CDR2 SVGIG (reference sequence). Trimming cost V 8 bases and J 13 bases, with 21 bases left between them. DNA of the CDR3: TGTGCCCTGGAGGGGCCGCCCTCGCCGCCCCTCCACTTT. Protein sequence: CALEGPPSPPLHF.

This clone is a singleton in its sample. The chain has TRBV5-4 and TRBJ2-3, with 9 bases aligning to TRBD2. The germline V gene has CDR1 SGHNT and CDR2 YYREEE (reference sequence). Trimming at V came to 3 bases and at J to 6 bases, leaving 5 bases not matched to a gene. This CDR3 spans 14 amino acids. CDR3 sequence: CASSSGLAADTQYF. CDR3 nucleotides: TGTGCCAGCAGCTCGGGACTAGCCGCCGATACGCAGTATTTT.

The chain couples TRBV7-6 to TRBJ1-5; no reliable D call. Germline V gives CDR1 SGHVS, CDR2 FNYEAQ. There are 13 residues in the CDR3. V shed 1 base and J shed 4 bases, with 5 bases lying between them. CDR3 sequence (DNA): TGTGCCAGCAGCTTAGAACAGAATCAGCCCCAGCATTTT. Its protein product is CASSLEQNQPQHF.